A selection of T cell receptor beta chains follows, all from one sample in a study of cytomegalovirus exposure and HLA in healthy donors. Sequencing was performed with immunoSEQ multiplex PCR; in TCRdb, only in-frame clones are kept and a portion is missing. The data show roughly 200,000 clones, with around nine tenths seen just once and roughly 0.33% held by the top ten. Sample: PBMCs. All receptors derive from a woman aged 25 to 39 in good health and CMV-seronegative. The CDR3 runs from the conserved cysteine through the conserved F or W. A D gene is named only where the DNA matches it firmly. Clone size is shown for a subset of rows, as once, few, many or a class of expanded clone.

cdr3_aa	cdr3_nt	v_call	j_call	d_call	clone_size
CASVAGAGETQYF	TGTGCCAGTGTAGCGGGGGCCGGGGAGACCCAGTACTTC	TRBV10-3	TRBJ2-5	TRBD2	.
CASSLLGTGGYEQYF	TGTGCCAGCAGCTTACTAGGGACAGGGGGCTACGAGCAGTACTTC	TRBV7-3	TRBJ2-7	TRBD1	.
CASSLQTYNEQFF	TGTGCCAGCAGCCTACAAACATACAATGAGCAGTTCTTC	TRBV14	TRBJ2-1	.	.
CASTRQATISGANVLTF	TGTGCCAGCACAAGACAGGCTACCATCTCTGGGGCCAACGTCCTGACTTTC	TRBV2	TRBJ2-6	.	.
CASRRLDEQYF	TGTGCCAGCAGGAGACTCGACGAGCAGTACTTC	TRBV6-5	TRBJ2-7	.	.
CASSPLLLNQPQHF	TGTGCCAGCAGCCCCCTCCTTCTGAATCAGCCCCAGCATTTT	TRBV28	TRBJ1-5	.	.
CASSFTGDSYEQYF	TGCGCCAGCAGCTTTACAGGGGACTCCTACGAGCAGTACTTC	TRBV5-1	TRBJ2-7	TRBD1	.
CASSWTGGYNEQFF	TGTGCCAGCAGTTGGACAGGGGGCTACAATGAGCAGTTCTTC	TRBV27	TRBJ2-1	TRBD1	.
CASSLSPQREQYF	TGTGCCAGCAGTTTATCCCCCCAGCGGGAGCAGTACTTC	TRBV28	TRBJ2-7	.	once
CASSMRLALGWGNEQFF	TGTGCCAGCAGTATGAGACTAGCGCTGGGCTGGGGGAATGAGCAGTTCTTC	TRBV11-2	TRBJ2-1	TRBD2	.
CASSSHRDRSPNTEAFF	TGTGCCAGCAGCTCCCACCGGGACAGGAGTCCGAACACTGAAGCTTTCTTT	TRBV9	TRBJ1-1	TRBD1	.
CASSWGQVEEAFF	TGTGCCAGCAGCTGGGGACAGGTGGAGGAAGCTTTCTTT	TRBV7-9	TRBJ1-1	TRBD1	.
CASKGGPNTGELFF	TGTGCCAGCAAAGGGGGCCCGAACACCGGGGAGCTGTTTTTT	TRBV7-6	TRBJ2-2	TRBD1	.
CASSISSTGQGYEQYF	TGTGCCAGTAGTATAAGTTCGACGGGACAGGGGTACGAGCAGTACTTC	TRBV19	TRBJ2-7	TRBD1	.
CASSSQGFEPQHF	TGCGCCAGCAGCTCACAGGGGTTCGAGCCCCAGCATTTT	TRBV5-1	TRBJ1-5	TRBD1	.
CASSLIAGAYNEQFF	TGTGCCAGCAGTTTAATAGCGGGAGCCTACAATGAGCAGTTCTTC	TRBV27	TRBJ2-1	TRBD2	.
CASQRAPGEQYF	TGTGCCTCCCAGAGGGCTCCGGGGGAGCAGTACTTC	TRBV6-5	TRBJ2-7	.	once
CASVGGLNTGELFF	TGTGCCAGCGTGGGGGGGCTGAACACCGGGGAGCTGTTTTTT	TRBV6-5	TRBJ2-2	.	once
CASGSGQTYNEQFF	TGTGCCAGCGGCTCGGGACAGACCTACAATGAGCAGTTCTTC	TRBV28	TRBJ2-1	TRBD1	.
CAWSPRVRTEAFF	TGTGCCTGGAGTCCACGGGTGAGGACTGAAGCTTTCTTT	TRBV30	TRBJ1-1	.	.
CASSIFGGLYTDTQYF	TGTGCCAGTAGTATTTTCGGGGGGCTGTACACAGATACGCAGTATTTT	TRBV19	TRBJ2-3	.	once
CARWEEETQYF	TGCGCCAGATGGGAGGAAGAGACCCAGTACTTC	TRBV5-1	TRBJ2-5	.	.
CASNEAGPSYNEQFF	TGTGCCAGCAATGAAGCGGGGCCTTCCTACAATGAGCAGTTCTTC	TRBV27	TRBJ2-1	TRBD2	.
CASSDRTGPQETQYF	TGTGCCAGCTCAGATCGGACAGGACCCCAAGAGACCCAGTACTTC	TRBV18	TRBJ2-5	TRBD1	.
CASTLGAAVKTQYF	TGTGCCAGCACTTTAGGGGCGGCTGTGAAGACCCAGTACTTC	TRBV6-1	TRBJ2-5	.	.
CASSYSRTSGYTF	TGTGCCAGCAGTTACTCACGGACTTCTGGCTACACCTTC	TRBV6-5	TRBJ1-2	.	.
CASSRDSYDEQYF	TGTGCCAGCAGCCGGGACAGCTACGACGAGCAGTACTTC	TRBV14	TRBJ2-7	TRBD1	.
CASTGGSGANVLTF	TGTGCCAGCACTGGAGGGTCTGGGGCCAACGTCCTGACTTTC	TRBV28	TRBJ2-6	.	.
CASSLAGTGIVGYTF	TGTGCCAGCAGCTTGGCCGGGACAGGGATAGTTGGCTACACCTTC	TRBV5-6	TRBJ1-2	TRBD1	.
CASSFINYGYTF	TGTGCCAGCAGTTTTATCAACTATGGCTACACCTTC	TRBV28	TRBJ1-2	.	.
CAIRGTSGRSGGELFF	TGTGCCATCAGGGGGACTAGCGGGAGATCAGGCGGGGAGCTGTTTTTT	TRBV10-3	TRBJ2-2	TRBD2	few
CASSLEGLAGGMSETQYF	TGCGCCAGCAGCTTGGAGGGGCTAGCGGGGGGGATGTCAGAGACCCAGTACTTC	TRBV5-1	TRBJ2-5	TRBD2	.
CASSYSGVLGVGEQYF	TGTGCCAGCAGTTACTCCGGGGTCCTTGGGGTAGGGGAGCAGTACTTC	TRBV6-6	TRBJ2-7	.	.
CAGASGLAGKEQFF	TGTGCCGGGGCCTCCGGACTAGCGGGGAAAGAGCAGTTCTTC	TRBV30	TRBJ2-1	TRBD2	once
CASSFGQPNTGELFF	TGTGCCAGCAGCTTCGGACAGCCGAACACCGGGGAGCTGTTTTTT	TRBV13	TRBJ2-2	.	.
CASSSTGNYGYTF	TGTGCCAGCAGTTCGACTGGAAACTATGGCTACACCTTC	TRBV28	TRBJ1-2	.	.
CASSPREISYNEQFF	TGTGCCAGCAGCCCGCGGGAGATCTCCTACAATGAGCAGTTCTTC	TRBV5-5	TRBJ2-1	TRBD2	.
CASSLGGSGETQYF	TGTGCCAGCAGCTTAGGGGGTAGCGGGGAGACCCAGTACTTC	TRBV7-2	TRBJ2-5	TRBD2	.
CASSLEEGRSSYEQYF	TGTGCCAGCAGCTTGGAGGAGGGAAGGAGCTCCTACGAGCAGTACTTC	TRBV5-4	TRBJ2-7	.	.
CASSLGQGVTGNTIYF	TGTGCCAGCAGCTTGGGACAGGGAGTTACTGGAAACACCATATATTTT	TRBV7-9	TRBJ1-3	TRBD1	.
CASSYSWYSVQGTQYF	TGTGCCAGCAGTTACTCATGGTACTCGGTGCAGGGGACCCAGTACTTC	TRBV6-6	TRBJ2-5	.	.
CASSGTGRETQYF	TGCGCCAGCAGCGGGACAGGGAGGGAGACCCAGTACTTC	TRBV5-1	TRBJ2-5	TRBD1	.
CASSSSGEGQPQHF	TGTGCCAGCAGCTCTTCAGGGGAGGGTCAGCCCCAGCATTTT	TRBV7-9	TRBJ1-5	.	once
CASSSPGRERYNEQFF	TGTGCCAGCAGCTCGCCAGGGCGGGAGCGCTACAATGAGCAGTTCTTC	TRBV27	TRBJ2-1	TRBD2	.
CASSSDSDYGYTF	TGCGCCAGCAGCTCGGACAGTGACTATGGCTACACCTTC	TRBV5-1	TRBJ1-2	.	.
CASSTPRTGGHTEAFF	TGTGCCAGCAGCACGCCTAGGACAGGGGGTCACACTGAAGCTTTCTTT	TRBV5-4	TRBJ1-1	TRBD1	.
CASSLGEEYGYTF	TGTGCCAGCAGCTTAGGCGAAGAGTATGGCTACACCTTC	TRBV7-6	TRBJ1-2	.	.
CASSPQSGAYNEQFF	TGTGCCAGCAGTCCACAGAGCGGAGCCTACAATGAGCAGTTCTTC	TRBV11-2	TRBJ2-1	.	.
CASRGLYTGELFF	TGTGCCAGCAGGGGACTTTACACCGGGGAGCTGTTTTTT	TRBV2	TRBJ2-2	.	once